The clone carrying this T cell receptor (beta chain) appeared once. Its specificity is not known. V lost 4 bases and J 6 bases, leaving 13 bases between the germline ends. Looked up from germline, CDR1 is SGHTA and CDR2 is FQGNSA. CDR3 size: 14 residues. The sample comes from a study of T cell responses to AZD1222 COVID-19 vaccine. Only in-frame clones appear in the TCRdb table, and some are missing; sequencing was by immunoSEQ multiplex PCR. The sample includes 150,000 to 200,000 clones, about 90% of them seen just once. Study results and limitations: Two AZD1222 doses significantly raised spike-specific TCR breadth and depth over controls. White British ancestry dominated among donors, who included more females, and clonal diversity was possibly underestimated. Researchers report vaccine-associated CD4 TCRs spanning spike, with dominance at 160-218 and 743-854.

Sequences were derived from peripheral blood, sampled 28 days after the second AZD1222 dose. The J gene is TRBJ1-5, the V gene TRBV7-2; maybe TRBD1 (6 bases). The sequence derives from an adult who received the AZD1222 COVID-19 vaccine. For the CDR3, the DNA is TGTGCCAGCAGCTCCCAGGGGATCCTTCAGCCCCAGCATTTT. Translated: CASSSQGILQPQHF.